This T cell receptor (beta chain) was identified during a study of blood T cell repertoires in COVID-19. Authors' data handling: Reference gene primer amplification gave estimated nucleated cell counts. Produced via immunoSEQ multiplex PCR; TCRdb's table is partial and in-frame only. The V and J calls and the clone size are those of that table, but D and trimming were determined from the DNA. The repertoire consists of around 480,000 clones, with 88% occurring once and the leading ten covering around 13%. After removal of 5 bases from V and 4 bases from J, the junction contained 6 bases not matched to a gene. The CDR3 has 15 amino acids. Looked up from germline, CDR1 is SEHNR and CDR2 is FQNEAQ (reference sequence).

This TCR derives from a woman in her fifties or sixties with COVID-19, enrolled during active disease. V is TRBV7-9 and J is TRBJ2-1, with 9 bases that match TRBD2. Sequencing was performed on peripheral blood. The CDR3 coding sequence is TGTGCCAGCAGCCTCAGGACTAGCGAGTACAATGAGCAGTTCTTC. Translating gives CASSLRTSEYNEQFF.